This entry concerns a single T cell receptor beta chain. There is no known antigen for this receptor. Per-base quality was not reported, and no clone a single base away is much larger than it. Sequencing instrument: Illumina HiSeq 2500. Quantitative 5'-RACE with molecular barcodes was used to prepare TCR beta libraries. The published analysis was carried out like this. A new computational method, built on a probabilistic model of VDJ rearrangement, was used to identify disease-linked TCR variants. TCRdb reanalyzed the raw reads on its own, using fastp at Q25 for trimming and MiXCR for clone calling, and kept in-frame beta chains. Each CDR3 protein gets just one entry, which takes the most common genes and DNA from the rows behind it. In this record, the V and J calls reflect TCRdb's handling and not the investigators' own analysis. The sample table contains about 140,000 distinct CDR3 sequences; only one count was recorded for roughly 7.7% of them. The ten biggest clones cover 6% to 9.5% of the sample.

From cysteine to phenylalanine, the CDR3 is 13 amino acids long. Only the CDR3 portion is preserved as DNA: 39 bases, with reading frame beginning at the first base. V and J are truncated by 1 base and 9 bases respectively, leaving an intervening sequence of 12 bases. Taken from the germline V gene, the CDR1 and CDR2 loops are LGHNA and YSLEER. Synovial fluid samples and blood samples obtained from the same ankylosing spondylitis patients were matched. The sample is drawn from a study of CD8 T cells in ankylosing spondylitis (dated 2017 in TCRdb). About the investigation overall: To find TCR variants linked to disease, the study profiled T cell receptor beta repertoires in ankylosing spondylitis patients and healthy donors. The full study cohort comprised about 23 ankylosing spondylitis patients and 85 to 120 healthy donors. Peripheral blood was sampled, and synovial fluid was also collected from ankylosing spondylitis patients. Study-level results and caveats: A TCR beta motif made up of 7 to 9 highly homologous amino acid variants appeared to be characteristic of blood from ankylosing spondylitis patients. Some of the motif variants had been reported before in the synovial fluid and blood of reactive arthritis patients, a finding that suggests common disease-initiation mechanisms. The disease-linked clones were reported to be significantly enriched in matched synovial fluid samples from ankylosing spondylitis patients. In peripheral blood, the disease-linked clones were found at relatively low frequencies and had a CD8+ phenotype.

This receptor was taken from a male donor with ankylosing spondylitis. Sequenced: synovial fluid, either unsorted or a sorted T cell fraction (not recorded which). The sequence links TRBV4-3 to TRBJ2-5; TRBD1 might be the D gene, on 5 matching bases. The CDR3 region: CASSQVRLGAQYF. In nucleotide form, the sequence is TGCGCCAGCAGCCAAGTTCGTTTAGGGGCCCAGTACTTC.